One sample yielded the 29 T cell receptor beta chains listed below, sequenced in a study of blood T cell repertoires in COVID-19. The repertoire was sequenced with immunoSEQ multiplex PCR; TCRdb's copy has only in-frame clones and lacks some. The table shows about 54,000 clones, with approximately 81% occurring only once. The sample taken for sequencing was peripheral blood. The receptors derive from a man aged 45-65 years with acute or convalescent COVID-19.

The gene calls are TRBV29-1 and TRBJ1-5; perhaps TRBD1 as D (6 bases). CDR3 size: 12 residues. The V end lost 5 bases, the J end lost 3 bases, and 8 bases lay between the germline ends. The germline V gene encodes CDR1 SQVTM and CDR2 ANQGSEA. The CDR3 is CSVRDTNQPQHF. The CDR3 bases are TGCAGCGTTAGGGACACCAATCAGCCCCAGCATTTT. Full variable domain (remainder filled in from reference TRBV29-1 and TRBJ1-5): SAVISQKPSRDICQRGTSLTIQCQVDSQVTMMFWYRQQPGQSLTLIATANQGSEATYESGFVIDKFPISRPNLTFSTLTVSNMSPEDSSIYLCSVRDTNQPQHFGDGTRLSIL.

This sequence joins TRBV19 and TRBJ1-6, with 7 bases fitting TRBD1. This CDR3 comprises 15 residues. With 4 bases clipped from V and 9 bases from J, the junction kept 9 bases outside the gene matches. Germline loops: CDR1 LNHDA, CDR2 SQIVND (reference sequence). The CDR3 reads CASSTEQGRRSPLHF. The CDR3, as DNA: TGTGCCAGTAGTACAGAACAGGGGAGGCGTTCACCCCTCCACTTT.

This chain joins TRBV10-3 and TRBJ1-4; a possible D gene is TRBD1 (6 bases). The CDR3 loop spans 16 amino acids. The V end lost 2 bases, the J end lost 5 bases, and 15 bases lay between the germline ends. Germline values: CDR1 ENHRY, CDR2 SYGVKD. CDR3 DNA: TGTGCCATCAGTGAGATTGTTGGACAGAGAAATGAAAAACTGTTTTTT. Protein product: CAISEIVGQRNEKLFF.

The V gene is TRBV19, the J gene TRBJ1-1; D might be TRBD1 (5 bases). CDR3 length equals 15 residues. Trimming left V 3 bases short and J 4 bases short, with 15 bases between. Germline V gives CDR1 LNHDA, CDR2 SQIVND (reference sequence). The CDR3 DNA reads TGTGCCAGTAGTATTTACCGCGTCCAGGGCACTGAAGCTTTCTTT. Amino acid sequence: CASSIYRVQGTEAFF.

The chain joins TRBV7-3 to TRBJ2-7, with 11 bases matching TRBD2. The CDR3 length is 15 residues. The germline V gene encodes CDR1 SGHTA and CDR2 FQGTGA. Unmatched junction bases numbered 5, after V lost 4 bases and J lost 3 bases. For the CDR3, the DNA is TGTGCCAGCAGCTCTTCTAGCGGGAGGAACTACGAGCAGTACTTC. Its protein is CASSSSSGRNYEQYF.

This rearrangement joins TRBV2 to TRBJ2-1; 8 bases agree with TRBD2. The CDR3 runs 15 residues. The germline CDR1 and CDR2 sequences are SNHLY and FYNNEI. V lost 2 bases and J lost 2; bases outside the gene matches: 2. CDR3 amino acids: CASSEYGGAYNEQFF. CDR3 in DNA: TGTGCCAGCAGTGAATACGGGGGGGCCTACAATGAGCAGTTCTTC.

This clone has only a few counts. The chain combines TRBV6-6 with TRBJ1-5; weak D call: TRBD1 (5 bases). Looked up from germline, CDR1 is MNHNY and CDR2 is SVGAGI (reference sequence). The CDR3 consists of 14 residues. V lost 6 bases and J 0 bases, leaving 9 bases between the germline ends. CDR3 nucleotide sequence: TGTGCCAGCAGCGACACAGGTAGCAATCAGCCCCAGCATTTT. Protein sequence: CASSDTGSNQPQHF.

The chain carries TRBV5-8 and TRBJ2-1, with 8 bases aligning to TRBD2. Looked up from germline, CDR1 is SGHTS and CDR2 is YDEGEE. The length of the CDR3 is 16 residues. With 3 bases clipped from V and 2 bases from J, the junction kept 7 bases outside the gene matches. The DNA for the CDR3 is TGTGCCAGCAGCTCGTGGGGCGGGGGGACCTACAATGAGCAGTTCTTC. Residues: CASSSWGGGTYNEQFF.

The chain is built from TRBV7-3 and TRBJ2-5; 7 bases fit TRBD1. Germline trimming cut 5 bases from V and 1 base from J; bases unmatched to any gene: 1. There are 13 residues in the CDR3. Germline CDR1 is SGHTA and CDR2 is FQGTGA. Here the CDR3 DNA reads TGTGCCAGCAGCCGACAGGGCCAAGAGACCCAGTACTTC. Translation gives CASSRQGQETQYF.

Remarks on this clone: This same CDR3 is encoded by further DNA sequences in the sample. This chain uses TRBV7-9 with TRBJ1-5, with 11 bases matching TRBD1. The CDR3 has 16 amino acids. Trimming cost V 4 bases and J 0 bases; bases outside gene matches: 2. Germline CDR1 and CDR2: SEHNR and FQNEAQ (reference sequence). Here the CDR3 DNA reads TGTGCCAGCAGCTCGGGACAGGGGGATAGCAATCAGCCCCAGCATTTT. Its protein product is CASSSGQGDSNQPQHF.

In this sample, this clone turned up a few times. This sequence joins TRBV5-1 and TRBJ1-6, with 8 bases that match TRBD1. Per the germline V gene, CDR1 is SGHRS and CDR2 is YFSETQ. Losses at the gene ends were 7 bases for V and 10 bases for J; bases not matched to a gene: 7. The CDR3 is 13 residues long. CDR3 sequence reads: CASSGQGESPLHF. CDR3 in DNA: TGCGCCAGCTCCGGACAGGGCGAATCACCCCTCCACTTT.

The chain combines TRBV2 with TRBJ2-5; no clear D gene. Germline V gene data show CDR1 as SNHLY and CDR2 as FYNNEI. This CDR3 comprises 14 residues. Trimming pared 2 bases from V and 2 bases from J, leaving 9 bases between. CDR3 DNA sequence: TGTGCCAGCAGTGAAATGGCAGTGCAAGAGACCCAGTACTTC. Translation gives CASSEMAVQETQYF.

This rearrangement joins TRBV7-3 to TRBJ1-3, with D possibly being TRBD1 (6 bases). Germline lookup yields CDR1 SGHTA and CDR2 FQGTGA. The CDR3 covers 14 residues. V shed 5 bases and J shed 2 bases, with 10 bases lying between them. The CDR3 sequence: CASSSGGPGNTIYF. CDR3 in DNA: TGTGCCAGCAGCAGCGGGGGGCCTGGAAACACCATATATTTT.

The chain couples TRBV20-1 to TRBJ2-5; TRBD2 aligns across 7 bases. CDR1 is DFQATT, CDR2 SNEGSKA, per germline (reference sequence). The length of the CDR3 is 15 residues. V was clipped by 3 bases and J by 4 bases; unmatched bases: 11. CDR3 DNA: TGCAGTGCTAGTTCTAGCGGAGGAGATGGAGAGACCCAGTACTTC. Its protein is CSASSSGGDGETQYF.

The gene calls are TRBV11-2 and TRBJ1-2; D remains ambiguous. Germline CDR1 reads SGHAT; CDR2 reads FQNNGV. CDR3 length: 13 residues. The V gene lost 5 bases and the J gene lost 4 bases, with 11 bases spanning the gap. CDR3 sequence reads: CASSPIGSYGYTF. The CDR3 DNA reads TGTGCCAGCAGCCCTATAGGGAGCTATGGCTACACCTTC. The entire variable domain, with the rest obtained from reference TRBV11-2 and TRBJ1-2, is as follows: EAGVAQSPRYKIIEKRQSVAFWCNPISGHATLYWYQQILGQGPKLLIQFQNNGVVDDSQLPKDRFSAERLKGVDSTLKIQPAKLEDSAVYLCASSPIGSYGYTFGSGTRLTVV.

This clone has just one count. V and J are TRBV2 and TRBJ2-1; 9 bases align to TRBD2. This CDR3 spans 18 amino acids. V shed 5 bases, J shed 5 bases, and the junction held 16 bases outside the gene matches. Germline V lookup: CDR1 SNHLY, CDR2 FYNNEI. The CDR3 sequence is CASSLLRGGKIVHNEQFF. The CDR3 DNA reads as TGTGCCAGCAGTCTCTTGCGGGGGGGCAAAATAGTCCACAATGAGCAGTTCTTC.

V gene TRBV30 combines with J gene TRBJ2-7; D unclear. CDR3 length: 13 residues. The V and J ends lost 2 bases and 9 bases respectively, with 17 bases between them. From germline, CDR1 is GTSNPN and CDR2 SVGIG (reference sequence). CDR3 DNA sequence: TGTGCCTGGAGTCGGAGATTGGAGTTGGGGCAGTACTTC. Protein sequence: CAWSRRLELGQYF.

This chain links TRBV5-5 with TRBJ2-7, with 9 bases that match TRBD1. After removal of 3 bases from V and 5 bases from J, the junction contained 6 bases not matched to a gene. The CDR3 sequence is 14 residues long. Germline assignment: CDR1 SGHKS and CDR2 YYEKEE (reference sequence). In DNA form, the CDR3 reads TGTGCCAGCAGCTGGGGGGACAGGGAACACGAGCAGTACTTC. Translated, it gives CASSWGDREHEQYF.

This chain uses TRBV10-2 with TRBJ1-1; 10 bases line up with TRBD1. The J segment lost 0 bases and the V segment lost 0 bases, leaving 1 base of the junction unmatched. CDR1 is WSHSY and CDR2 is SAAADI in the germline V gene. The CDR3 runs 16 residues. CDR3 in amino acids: CASSESGQGLNTEAFF. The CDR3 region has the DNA TGCGCCAGCAGTGAGTCGGGACAGGGGTTGAACACTGAAGCTTTCTTT.

The CDR3 DNA sequence: TGTGCCAGCAGCTGGGGGGGTCGGACTGAAGCTTTCTTT. Residues: CASSWGGRTEAFF. This rearrangement joins TRBV12-3 or TRBV12-4 to TRBJ1-1; maybe TRBD1 (5 bases). The CDR3 runs to 13 residues. V was shortened by 6 bases and J by 5 bases, with 13 bases between the two germline ends.

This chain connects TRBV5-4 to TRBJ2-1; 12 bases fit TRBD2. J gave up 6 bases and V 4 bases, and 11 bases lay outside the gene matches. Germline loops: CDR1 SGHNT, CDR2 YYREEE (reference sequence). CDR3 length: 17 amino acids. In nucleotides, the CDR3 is TGTGCCAGCAGCCCCCGCTCAGCTAGCGGGGGGGGCAATGAGCAGTTCTTC. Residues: CASSPRSASGGGNEQFF.

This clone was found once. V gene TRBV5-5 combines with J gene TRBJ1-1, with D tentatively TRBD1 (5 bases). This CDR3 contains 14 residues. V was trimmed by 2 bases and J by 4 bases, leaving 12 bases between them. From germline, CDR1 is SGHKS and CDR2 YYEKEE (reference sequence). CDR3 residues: CASSFTGSSTEAFF. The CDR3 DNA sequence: TGTGCCAGCAGCTTTACAGGAAGCTCCACTGAAGCTTTCTTT.

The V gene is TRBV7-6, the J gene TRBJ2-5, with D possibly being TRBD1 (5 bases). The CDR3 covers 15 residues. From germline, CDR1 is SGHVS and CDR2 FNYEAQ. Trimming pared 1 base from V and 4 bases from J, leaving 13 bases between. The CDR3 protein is CASSLGVRATETQYF. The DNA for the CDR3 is TGTGCCAGCAGCTTAGGAGTCAGGGCAACAGAGACCCAGTACTTC.

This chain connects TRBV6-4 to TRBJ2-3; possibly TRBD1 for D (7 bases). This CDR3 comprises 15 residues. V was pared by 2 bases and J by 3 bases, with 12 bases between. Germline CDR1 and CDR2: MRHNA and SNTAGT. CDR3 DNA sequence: TGTGCCAGCAGTGACCAGGGGGGCGGAACAGATACGCAGTATTTT. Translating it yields CASSDQGGGTDTQYF.

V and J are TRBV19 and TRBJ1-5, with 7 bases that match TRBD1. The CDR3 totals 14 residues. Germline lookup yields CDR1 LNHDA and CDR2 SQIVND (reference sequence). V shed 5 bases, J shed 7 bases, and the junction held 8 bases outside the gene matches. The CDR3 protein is CASSRAGGMQPQHF. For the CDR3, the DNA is TGTGCCAGTAGTCGGGCAGGGGGGATGCAGCCCCAGCATTTT.

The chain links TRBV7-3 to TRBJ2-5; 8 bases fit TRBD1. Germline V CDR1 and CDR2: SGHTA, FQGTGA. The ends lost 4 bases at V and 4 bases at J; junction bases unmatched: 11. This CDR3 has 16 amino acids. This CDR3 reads CASSYGTGGIGETQYF. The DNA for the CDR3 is TGTGCCAGCAGCTACGGAACAGGGGGGATCGGAGAGACCCAGTACTTC.

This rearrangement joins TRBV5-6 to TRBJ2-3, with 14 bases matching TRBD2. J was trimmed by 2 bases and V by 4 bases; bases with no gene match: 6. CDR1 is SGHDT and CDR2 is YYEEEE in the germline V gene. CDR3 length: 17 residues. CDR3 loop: CASSLRTSGGSTDTQYF. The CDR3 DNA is TGTGCCAGCAGCCTTAGGACTAGCGGGGGGTCCACAGATACGCAGTATTTT.

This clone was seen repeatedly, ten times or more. As DNA, the CDR3 is TGTGCCAGTAGTATGATCACAGGGGGCAAGAGCAATCAGCCCCAGCATTTT. Translated: CASSMITGGKSNQPQHF. V gene TRBV19 combines with J gene TRBJ1-5; 9 bases match TRBD1. The germline V gene has CDR1 LNHDA and CDR2 SQIVND (reference sequence). J was trimmed by 1 base and V by 3 bases; bases with no gene match: 7. This CDR3 comprises 17 residues.

The DNA for the CDR3 is TGTGCCAGCAGTTTATGGACTACCCTTGGCAATGAGCAGTTCTTC. Translation gives CASSLWTTLGNEQFF. The V gene is TRBV27, the J gene TRBJ2-1; a possible D gene is TRBD2 (6 bases). There are 15 residues in the CDR3. From germline, CDR1 is MNHEY and CDR2 SMNVEV (reference sequence). Trimming left V 1 base short and J 6 bases short, with 13 bases between.